The next 25 T cell receptor beta chains were all read from a single sample in a study of blood T cell repertoires in COVID-19 (dated by TCRdb to about 2020). Library creation used the immunoSEQ multiplex PCR assay. What TCRdb holds here is the immuneACCESS table cut down to in-frame rearrangements. Part of the clones is not present; checked against another copy, under half of the missing clones reflect an unresolved V gene, and the others are unexplained. Present in this sample are over 90,000 clones, approximately 80% of which were seen just once. The ten biggest clones cover 4% to 5.5% of the sample. Sequencing was performed on peripheral blood. These receptors originate from a human donor in a cohort sampled during active COVID-19.

The chain joins TRBV9 to TRBJ2-5; 13 bases fit TRBD2. CDR1 and CDR2 from the germline V gene are SGDLS and YYNGEE. CDR3 length: 20 residues. V lost 0 bases, J lost 4 bases, and 15 bases stayed unmatched. The CDR3 region has the DNA TGTGCCAGCAGCGTAGGTGCCGAGACTAGCGGGGGGCCACCAAGAGAGACCCAGTACTTC. Its protein product is CASSVGAETSGGPPRETQYF.

The chain is built from TRBV28 and TRBJ1-2; TRBD1 matches at 8 bases. CDR3 length: 16 residues. V lost 1 base to trimming and J lost 4 bases; unmatched junction nucleotides: 8. Per germline, CDR1 MDHEN and CDR2 SYDVKM. The CDR3 reads CASSLYGAGGSYGYTF. CDR3 DNA: TGTGCCAGCAGTTTATATGGAGCAGGGGGCTCCTATGGCTACACCTTC.

CDR3 in amino acids: CASSLQGGQAKNIQYF. The CDR3 DNA reads as TGCGCCAGCAGCTTACAGGGGGGACAGGCCAAAAACATTCAGTACTTC. The chain couples TRBV5-1 to TRBJ2-4, with 8 bases that match TRBD1. From germline, CDR1 is SGHRS and CDR2 YFSETQ. The CDR3 spans 16 residues. Trimming removed 2 bases from V and 1 base from J; junction bases left unmatched: 5.

The V gene is TRBV12-3 or TRBV12-4, the J gene TRBJ2-7; 8 bases map to TRBD1. With V trimmed by 3 bases and J by 9 bases, 4 bases remained unmatched. The CDR3 has 12 residues. The CDR3 coding sequence is TGTGCCAGCAGTTTTCCAGGGGGCAGGCAGTACTTC. It specifies CASSFPGGRQYF.

The chain is built from TRBV4-1 and TRBJ1-2; 9 nucleotides agree with TRBD1. Trimming at V came to 0 bases and at J to 7 bases, leaving 6 bases not matched to a gene. Looked up from germline, CDR1 is MGHRA and CDR2 is YSYEKL. This CDR3 has 15 amino acids. The CDR3 bases are TGCGCCAGCAGCCAAGAAGGACAGGGGTTTCTTGGCTACACCTTC. It specifies CASSQEGQGFLGYTF.

This chain links TRBV4-3 with TRBJ2-6; 7 nucleotides match TRBD1. Looked up from germline, CDR1 is LGHNA and CDR2 is YSLEER. J gave up 4 bases and V 0 bases, and 6 bases lay outside the gene matches. The CDR3 covers 17 residues. Written as DNA, the CDR3 is TGCGCCAGCAGCCAAGAAACAACAGGGGCCGGGGCCAACGTCCTGACTTTC. Its translation: CASSQETTGAGANVLTF.

The J gene is TRBJ2-6, the V gene TRBV19; 9 nucleotides align to TRBD1. V gave up 4 bases and J gave up 3 bases; unmatched junction bases: 4. Looked up from germline, CDR1 is LNHDA and CDR2 is SQIVND (reference sequence). The CDR3 consists of 16 residues. The CDR3 sequence is CASSSGTGSGANVLTF. CDR3 nucleotides: TGTGCCAGTAGTAGCGGGACAGGGAGTGGGGCCAACGTCCTGACTTTC.

V is TRBV5-1 and J is TRBJ2-7; tentatively, D is TRBD2 (7 bases). This CDR3 has 16 residues. The germline gives CDR1 SGHRS, CDR2 YFSETQ. Trimming left V 1 base short and J 6 bases short, with 20 bases between. The CDR3 reads CASSLSSGLQGIEQYF. The CDR3 DNA is TGCGCCAGCAGCTTGAGTTCGGGACTACAGGGTATCGAGCAGTACTTC.

This clone showed up just a few times. DNA of the CDR3: TGTGCCAGTAGTACCACCTGGGGCCGAAATTCACCCCTCCACTTT. Translated, it gives CASSTTWGRNSPLHF. This chain connects TRBV19 to TRBJ1-6; tentative D call: TRBD1 (5 bases). The CDR3 length is 15 residues. V was shortened by 4 bases and J by 7 bases, with 14 bases between the two germline ends. Germline CDR1 is LNHDA and CDR2 is SQIVND (reference sequence).

V gene TRBV7-2 combines with J gene TRBJ2-1, with a possible D match to TRBD1 (6 bases). Deletions cut 5 bases from V and 8 bases from J, with 13 bases between. CDR1 and CDR2 (germline): SGHTA, FQGNSA. The CDR3 covers 13 residues. CDR3: CASSTQGADEQFF. As DNA, the CDR3 is TGTGCCAGCAGCACACAGGGAGCGGATGAGCAGTTCTTC.

The V and J genes are TRBV11-1 and TRBJ2-5; a possible D gene is TRBD1 (6 bases). Trimming removed 1 base at V and 4 bases at J, with 16 bases between. This CDR3 comprises 16 residues. CDR1 and CDR2 from the germline V gene are SGHAT and FQDESV (reference sequence). The DNA for the CDR3 is TGTGCCAGCAGCTTAGAAGTTGCAGGGGCAGGAGAGACCCAGTACTTC. Translation: CASSLEVAGAGETQYF.

The chain carries TRBV18 and TRBJ1-1; TRBD1 agrees at 8 bases. The germline gives CDR1 KGHSH, CDR2 LQKENI. The CDR3 consists of 15 residues. V trimming: 3 bases; J trimming: 6 bases; junction bases outside the gene matches: 9. CDR3 coding DNA: TGTGCCAGCTCACCCGGACAGGGCCGAACGGCTGAAGCTTTCTTT. Protein: CASSPGQGRTAEAFF.

The gene calls are TRBV7-9 and TRBJ1-3; D is uncertain. Trimming pared 2 bases from V and 0 bases from J, leaving 8 bases between. This CDR3 has 15 residues. Looked up from germline, CDR1 is SEHNR and CDR2 is FQNEAQ (reference sequence). The CDR3 is CASSLLRGSGNTIYF. The CDR3 DNA reads as TGTGCCAGCAGCTTACTGCGGGGCTCTGGAAACACCATATATTTT.

V gene TRBV5-1 combines with J gene TRBJ2-7; 8 bases map to TRBD2. The CDR3 is made up of 17 amino acids. Germline assignment: CDR1 SGHRS and CDR2 YFSETQ. V trimming: 0 bases; J trimming: 2 bases; junction bases outside the gene matches: 10. CDR3: CASSLEQAGAVAYEQYF. Written as DNA, the CDR3 is TGCGCCAGCAGCTTGGAGCAAGCGGGGGCTGTCGCCTACGAGCAGTACTTC.

The chain combines TRBV4-2 with TRBJ2-7; D is perhaps TRBD2 (5 bases). The CDR3 has 13 residues. The germline V gene encodes CDR1 LGHNA and CDR2 YNFKEQ. Trimming removed 1 base at V and 4 bases at J, with 8 bases between. CDR3 nucleotide sequence: TGTGCCAGCAGCCAAGGAGGGCCATACGAGCAGTACTTC. Its protein is CASSQGGPYEQYF.

This clone is a singleton in its sample. A junction boundary mismatches the germline segment, possibly from a read error. The CDR3 sequence: CASSLGTMEGTTQYF. The CDR3 DNA is TGTGCTAGCAGCTTAGGGACTATGGAAGGAACGACGCAGTATTTT. The rearrangement joins TRBV7-7 to TRBJ2-3; TRBD2 agrees at 7 bases. Germline V gene sequence: CDR1 SSHAT, CDR2 FNYEAQ (reference sequence). The CDR3 spans 15 residues.

This clone appeared once. The chain links TRBV5-1 to TRBJ1-1, with no clear D. The CDR3 contains 15 residues. Germline V CDR1 and CDR2: SGHRS, YFSETQ. Trimming removed 3 bases from V and 2 bases from J, with 14 bases in between. DNA for the CDR3: TGCGCCAGCAGCTCAATACCGGGTGGAAACACTGAAGCTTTCTTT. Its translation: CASSSIPGGNTEAFF.

The chain joins TRBV28 to TRBJ1-1; 10 bases map to TRBD1. J lost 1 base, V lost 1 base, and 15 bases had no gene match. Germline values: CDR1 MDHEN, CDR2 SYDVKM. This CDR3 comprises 20 residues. CDR3 loop: CASSLFWAGTGVNSNTEAFF. The CDR3 nucleotides read TGTGCCAGCAGTTTATTCTGGGCCGGGACAGGGGTAAATTCGAACACTGAAGCTTTCTTT. The full variable domain, its missing parts supplied by reference TRBV28 and TRBJ1-1, is DVKVTQSSRYLVKRTGEKVFLECVQDMDHENMFWYRQDPGLGLRLIYFSYDVKMKEKGDIPEGYSVSREKKERFSLILESASTNQTSMYLCASSLFWAGTGVNSNTEAFFGQGTRLTVV.

The chain uses TRBV6-2 or TRBV6-3 and TRBJ2-1; the D gene is possibly TRBD1 (6 bases). This CDR3 has 13 residues. The V and J ends lost 4 bases and 12 bases respectively, with 16 bases between them. Germline V gene sequence: CDR1 MNHEY, CDR2 SVGEGT. Here the CDR3 reads CASSWDTGSRQFF. CDR3 coding DNA: TGTGCCAGCAGTTGGGACACAGGGTCTAGGCAGTTCTTC.

The rearrangement uses TRBV4-3 and TRBJ2-3, with D uncertain. Germline CDR1 is LGHNA and CDR2 is YSLEER. Deletions cut 2 bases from V and 8 bases from J, with 8 bases between. The CDR3 has 12 amino acids. The CDR3 sequence is CASSQTGGTQYF. The CDR3 DNA reads TGCGCCAGCAGCCAAACGGGTGGTACGCAGTATTTT.

This clone was detected a few times. This chain connects TRBV27 to TRBJ1-2; 7 bases fit TRBD1. The V gene's germline CDR1 is MNHEY and CDR2 SMNVEV (reference sequence). The V and J ends lost 8 bases and 5 bases, in that order; junction bases with no gene match: 8. The CDR3 is made up of 13 amino acids. This CDR3 is CASARDRAYGYTF. CDR3 in DNA: TGTGCCAGCGCCAGAGACAGGGCATATGGCTACACCTTC.

The chain has TRBV6-2 or TRBV6-3 and TRBJ2-7; no firm D call. The CDR3 runs to 13 residues. Germline V CDR1 and CDR2: MNHEY, SVGEGT. Trimming stripped 6 bases from V and 0 bases from J, with 9 bases between. DNA of the CDR3: TGTGCCAGCAGCGTCGTCTACTCCTACGAGCAGTACTTC. This codes for CASSVVYSYEQYF.

With regard to this clone: At one boundary the junction diverges from the germline segment, which might be a read error. Different DNA sequences within this sample yield the same CDR3. This chain links TRBV7-2 with TRBJ2-7, with D maybe TRBD1 (7 bases). The V gene's germline CDR1 is SGHTA and CDR2 FQGNSA. This CDR3 is 14 amino acids long. The CDR3 DNA is TGTGCCAGCAGCTTAAGGCAGGGGGGCCCCGAGCAATACTTC. This gives the protein CASSLRQGGPEQYF.

This chain joins TRBV11-2 and TRBJ2-7; 10 positions agree with TRBD2. The CDR3 is 14 amino acids. The junction had 0 bases not matched to a gene; V was cut back by 1 base and J by 3 bases. Germline assignment: CDR1 SGHAT and CDR2 FQNNGV. CDR3 amino acids: CASSLVAGGYEQYF. The CDR3 DNA follows: TGTGCCAGCAGCTTAGTAGCGGGGGGCTACGAGCAGTACTTC.

V usage is TRBV7-6 and J usage is TRBJ2-5, with 9 nucleotides matching TRBD1. Looked up from germline, CDR1 is SGHVS and CDR2 is FNYEAQ. Losses at the gene ends were 0 bases for V and 5 bases for J; bases not matched to a gene: 7. The CDR3 consists of 16 residues. The CDR3 sequence is CASSLADQGQGETQYF. The CDR3 coding sequence is TGTGCCAGCAGCTTAGCGGATCAAGGACAGGGGGAGACCCAGTACTTC.